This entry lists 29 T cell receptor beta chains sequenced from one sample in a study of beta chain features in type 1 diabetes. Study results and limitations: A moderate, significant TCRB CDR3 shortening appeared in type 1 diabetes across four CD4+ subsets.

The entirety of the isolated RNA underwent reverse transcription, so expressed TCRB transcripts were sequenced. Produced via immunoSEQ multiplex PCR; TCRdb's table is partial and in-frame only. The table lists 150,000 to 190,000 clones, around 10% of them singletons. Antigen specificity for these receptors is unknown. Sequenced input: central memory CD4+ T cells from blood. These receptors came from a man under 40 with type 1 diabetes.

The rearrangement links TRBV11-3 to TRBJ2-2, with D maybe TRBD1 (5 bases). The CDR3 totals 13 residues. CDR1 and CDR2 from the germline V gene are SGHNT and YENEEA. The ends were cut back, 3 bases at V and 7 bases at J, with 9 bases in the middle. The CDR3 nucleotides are TGTGCCAGCAGCTTTATCCAGGGCGGGGAGCTGTTTTTT. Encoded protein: CASSFIQGGELFF. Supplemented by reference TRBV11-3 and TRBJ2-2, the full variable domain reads EAGVVQSPRYKIIEKKQPVAFWCNPISGHNTLYWYLQNLGQGPELLIRYENEEAVDDSQLPKDRFSAERLKGVDSTLKIQPAELGDSAVYLCASSFIQGGELFFGEGSRLTVL.

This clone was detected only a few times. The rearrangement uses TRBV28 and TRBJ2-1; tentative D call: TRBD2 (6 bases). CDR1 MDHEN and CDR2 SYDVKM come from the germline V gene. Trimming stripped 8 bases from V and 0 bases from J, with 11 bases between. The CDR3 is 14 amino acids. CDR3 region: CASQVGGSYNEQFF. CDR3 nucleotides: TGTGCCAGCCAAGTCGGGGGCTCCTACAATGAGCAGTTCTTC.

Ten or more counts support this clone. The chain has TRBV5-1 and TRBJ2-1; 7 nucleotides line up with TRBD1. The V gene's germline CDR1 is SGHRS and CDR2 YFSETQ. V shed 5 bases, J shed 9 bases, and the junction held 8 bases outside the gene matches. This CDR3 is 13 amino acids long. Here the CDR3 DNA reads TGCGCCAGCAGACCGGGGACAGACGGTGAGCAGTTCTTC. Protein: CASRPGTDGEQFF.

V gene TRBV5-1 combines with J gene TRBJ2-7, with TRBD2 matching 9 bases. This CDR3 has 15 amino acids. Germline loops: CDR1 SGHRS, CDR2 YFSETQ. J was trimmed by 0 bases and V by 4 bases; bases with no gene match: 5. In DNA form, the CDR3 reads TGCGCCAGCAGCAAGGATAGCGGGAGCTCCTACGAGCAGTACTTC. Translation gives CASSKDSGSSYEQYF.

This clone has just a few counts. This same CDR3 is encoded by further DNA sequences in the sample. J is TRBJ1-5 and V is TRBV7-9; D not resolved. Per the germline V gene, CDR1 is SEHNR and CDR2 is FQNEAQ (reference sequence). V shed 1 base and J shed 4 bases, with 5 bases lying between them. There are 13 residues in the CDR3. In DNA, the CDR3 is TGTGCCAGCAGCTTAGACGGGAATCAGCCCCAGCATTTT. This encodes CASSLDGNQPQHF.

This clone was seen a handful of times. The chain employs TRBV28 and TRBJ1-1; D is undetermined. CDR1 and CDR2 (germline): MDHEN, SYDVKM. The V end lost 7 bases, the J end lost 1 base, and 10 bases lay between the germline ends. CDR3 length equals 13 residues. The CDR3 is CASTRLQNTEAFF. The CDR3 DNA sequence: TGTGCCAGCACTCGGTTGCAGAACACTGAAGCTTTCTTT.

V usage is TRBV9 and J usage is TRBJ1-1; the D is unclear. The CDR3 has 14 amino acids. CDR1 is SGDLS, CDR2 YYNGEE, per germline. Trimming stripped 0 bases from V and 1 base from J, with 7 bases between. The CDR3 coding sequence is TGTGCCAGCAGCGTAGGGTCAGAGAACACTGAAGCTTTCTTT. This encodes CASSVGSENTEAFF.

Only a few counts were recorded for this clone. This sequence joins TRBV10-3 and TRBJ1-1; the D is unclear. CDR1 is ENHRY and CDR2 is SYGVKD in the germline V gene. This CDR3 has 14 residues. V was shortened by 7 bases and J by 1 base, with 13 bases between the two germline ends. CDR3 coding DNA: TGTGCCATCAAAGGATCGGAGGGGAACACTGAAGCTTTCTTT. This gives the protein CAIKGSEGNTEAFF.

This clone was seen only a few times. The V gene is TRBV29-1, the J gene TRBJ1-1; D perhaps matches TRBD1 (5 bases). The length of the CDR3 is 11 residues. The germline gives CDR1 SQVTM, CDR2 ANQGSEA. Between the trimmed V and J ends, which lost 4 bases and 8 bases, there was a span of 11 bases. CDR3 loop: CSVGGGWEAFF. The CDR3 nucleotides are TGCAGCGTTGGCGGGGGATGGGAAGCTTTCTTT.

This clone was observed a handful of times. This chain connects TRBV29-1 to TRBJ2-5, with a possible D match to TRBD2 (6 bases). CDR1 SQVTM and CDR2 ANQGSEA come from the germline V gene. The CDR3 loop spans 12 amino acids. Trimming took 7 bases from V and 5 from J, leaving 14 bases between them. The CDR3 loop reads CSGRAGQETQYF. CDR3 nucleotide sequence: TGCAGCGGGAGGGCCGGGCAGGAGACCCAGTACTTC.

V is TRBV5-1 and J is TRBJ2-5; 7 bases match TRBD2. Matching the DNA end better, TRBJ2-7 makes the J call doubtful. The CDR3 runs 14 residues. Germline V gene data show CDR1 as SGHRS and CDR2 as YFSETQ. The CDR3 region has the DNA TGCGCCAGCAGCTTAGCTAGCGGCTCCTACGAGCAGTACTTC. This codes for CASSLASGSYEQYF.

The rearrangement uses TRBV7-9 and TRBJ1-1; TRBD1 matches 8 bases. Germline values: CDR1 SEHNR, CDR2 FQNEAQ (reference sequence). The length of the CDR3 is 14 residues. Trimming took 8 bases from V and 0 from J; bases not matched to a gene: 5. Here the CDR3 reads CASDRTGLNTEAFF. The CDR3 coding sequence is TGTGCCAGCGACAGGACAGGGCTGAACACTGAAGCTTTCTTT.

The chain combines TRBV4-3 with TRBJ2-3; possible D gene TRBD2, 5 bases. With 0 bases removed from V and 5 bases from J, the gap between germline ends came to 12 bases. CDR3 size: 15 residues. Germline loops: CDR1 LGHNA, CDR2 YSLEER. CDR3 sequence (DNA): TGCGCCAGCAGCCAAGATTGGGGAGAAGGAGATACGCAGTATTTT. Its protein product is CASSQDWGEGDTQYF.

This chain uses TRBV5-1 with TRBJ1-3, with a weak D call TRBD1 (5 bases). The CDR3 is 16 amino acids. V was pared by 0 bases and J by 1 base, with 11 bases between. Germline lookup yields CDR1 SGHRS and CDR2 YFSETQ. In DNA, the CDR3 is TGCGCCAGCAGCTTGGCCTCGGGACTTTCTGGAAACACCATATATTTT. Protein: CASSLASGLSGNTIYF.

This CDR3 is CASSPTGSQETQYF. The CDR3 DNA is TGTGCCAGCAGCCCGACGGGGAGCCAAGAGACCCAGTACTTC. The genes are TRBV7-3 and TRBJ2-5; perhaps TRBD2 as D (5 bases). V dropped 5 bases and J dropped 1 base, with 11 bases sitting between them. The CDR3 is 14 amino acids. The germline gives CDR1 SGHTA, CDR2 FQGTGA.

CDR3 nucleotides: TGTGCCAGCAGTTACGAGGGTAATAGCAATCAGCCCCAGCATTTT. As protein: CASSYEGNSNQPQHF. The chain uses TRBV6-6 and TRBJ1-5; D not resolved. The CDR3 loop spans 15 amino acids. Germline values: CDR1 MNHNY, CDR2 SVGAGI (reference sequence). The V and J ends lost 2 bases and 0 bases respectively, with 8 bases between them.

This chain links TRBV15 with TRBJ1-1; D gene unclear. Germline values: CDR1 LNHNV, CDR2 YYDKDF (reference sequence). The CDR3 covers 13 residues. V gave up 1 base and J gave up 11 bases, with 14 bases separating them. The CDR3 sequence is CATSRGEGVNAFF. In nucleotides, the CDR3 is TGTGCCACCAGCAGAGGGGAGGGAGTTAACGCTTTCTTT.

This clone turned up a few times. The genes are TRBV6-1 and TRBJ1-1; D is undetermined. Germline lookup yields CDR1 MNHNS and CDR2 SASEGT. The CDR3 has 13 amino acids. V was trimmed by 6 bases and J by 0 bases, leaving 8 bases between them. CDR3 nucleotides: TGTGCCAGCAGGAGCGAGCTGAACACTGAAGCTTTCTTT. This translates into CASRSELNTEAFF.

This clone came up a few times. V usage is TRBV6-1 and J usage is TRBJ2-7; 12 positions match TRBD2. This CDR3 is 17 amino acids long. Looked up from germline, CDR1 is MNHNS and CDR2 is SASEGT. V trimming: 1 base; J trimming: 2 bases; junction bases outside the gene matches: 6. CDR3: CASSEVWTSGIAYEQYF. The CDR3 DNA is TGTGCCAGCAGTGAAGTATGGACTAGCGGGATCGCCTACGAGCAGTACTTC.

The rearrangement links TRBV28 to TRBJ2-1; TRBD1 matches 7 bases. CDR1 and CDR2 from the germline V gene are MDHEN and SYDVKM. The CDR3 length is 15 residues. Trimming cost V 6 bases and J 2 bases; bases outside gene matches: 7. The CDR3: CASRNTGDAYNEQFF. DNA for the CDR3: TGTGCCAGCAGAAATACAGGGGACGCCTACAATGAGCAGTTCTTC.

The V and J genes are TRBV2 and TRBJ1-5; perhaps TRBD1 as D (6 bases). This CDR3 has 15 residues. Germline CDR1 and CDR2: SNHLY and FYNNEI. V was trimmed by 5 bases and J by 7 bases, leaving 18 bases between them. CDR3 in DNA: TGTGCCAGCAGTTCCGGGACACACGTTAAACAGCCCCAGCATTTT. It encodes CASSSGTHVKQPQHF.

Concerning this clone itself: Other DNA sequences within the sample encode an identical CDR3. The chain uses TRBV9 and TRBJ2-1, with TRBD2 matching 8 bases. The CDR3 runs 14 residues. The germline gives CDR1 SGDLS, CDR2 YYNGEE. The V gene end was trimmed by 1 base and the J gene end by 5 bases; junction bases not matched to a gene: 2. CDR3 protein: CASSVTSGNNEQFF. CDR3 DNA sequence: TGTGCCAGCAGCGTAACTAGCGGTAACAATGAGCAGTTCTTC.

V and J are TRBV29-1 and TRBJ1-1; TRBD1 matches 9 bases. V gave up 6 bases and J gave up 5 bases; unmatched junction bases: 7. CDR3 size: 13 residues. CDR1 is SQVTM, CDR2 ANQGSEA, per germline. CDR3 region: CSVEGQGGTEAFF. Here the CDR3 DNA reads TGCAGCGTCGAGGGACAGGGTGGGACTGAAGCTTTCTTT.

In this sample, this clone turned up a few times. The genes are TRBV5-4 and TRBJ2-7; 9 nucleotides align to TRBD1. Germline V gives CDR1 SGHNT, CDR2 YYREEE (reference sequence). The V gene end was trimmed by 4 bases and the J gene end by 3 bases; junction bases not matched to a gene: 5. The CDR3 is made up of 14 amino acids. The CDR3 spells CASSPGTGYYEQYF. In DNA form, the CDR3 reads TGTGCCAGCAGCCCCGGGACAGGGTACTACGAGCAGTACTTC.

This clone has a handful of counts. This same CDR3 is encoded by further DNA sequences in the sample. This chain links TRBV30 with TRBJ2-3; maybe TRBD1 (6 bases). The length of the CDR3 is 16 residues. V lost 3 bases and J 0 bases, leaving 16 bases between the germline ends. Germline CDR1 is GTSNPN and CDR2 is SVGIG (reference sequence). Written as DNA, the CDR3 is TGTGCCTGGAGCAACTCCGGGACACATAGCACAGATACGCAGTATTTT. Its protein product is CAWSNSGTHSTDTQYF.

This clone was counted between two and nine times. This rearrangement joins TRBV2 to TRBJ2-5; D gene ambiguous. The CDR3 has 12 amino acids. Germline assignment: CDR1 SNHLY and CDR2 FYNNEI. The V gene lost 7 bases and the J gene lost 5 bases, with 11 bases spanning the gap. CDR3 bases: TGTGCCAGCACTATCCTCGAGGAGACCCAGTACTTC. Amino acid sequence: CASTILEETQYF.

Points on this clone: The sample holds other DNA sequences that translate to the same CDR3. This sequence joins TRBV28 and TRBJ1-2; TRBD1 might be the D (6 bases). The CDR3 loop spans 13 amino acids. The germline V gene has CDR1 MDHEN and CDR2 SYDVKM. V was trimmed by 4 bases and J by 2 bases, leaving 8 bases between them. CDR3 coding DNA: TGTGCCAGCAGTTCCGGACAGAACTATGGCTACACCTTC. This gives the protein CASSSGQNYGYTF.

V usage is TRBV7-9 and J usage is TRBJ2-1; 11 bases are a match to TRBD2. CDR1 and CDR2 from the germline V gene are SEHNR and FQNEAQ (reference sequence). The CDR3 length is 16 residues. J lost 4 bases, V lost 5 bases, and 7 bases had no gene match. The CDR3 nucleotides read TGTGCCAGCAGCCCCTTAACTAGCGGGAGTTACAATGAGCAGTTCTTC. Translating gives CASSPLTSGSYNEQFF.

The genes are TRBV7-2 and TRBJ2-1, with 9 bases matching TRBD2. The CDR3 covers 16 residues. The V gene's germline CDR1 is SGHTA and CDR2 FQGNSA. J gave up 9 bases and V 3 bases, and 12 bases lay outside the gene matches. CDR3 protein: CASSFGGSGRLVEQFF. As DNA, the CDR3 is TGTGCCAGCAGCTTTGGGGGTAGCGGGAGATTAGTTGAGCAGTTCTTC.